What follows are 16 T cell receptor beta chains derived from one specimen sequenced in a study of graft-versus-host responses after intestinal transplantation. The data were produced by immunoSEQ multiplex PCR, yet TCRdb's version contains in-frame clones alone and is incomplete. The sample includes just under 65,000 clones, around nine tenths seen only once; the top ten take 1.5% to 2%. These receptors' antigens are unknown. The sample consisted of unstimulated CD8+ T cells sorted from spleen or lymph node cells, taken before transplant. The origin of the receptors is a human donor who was the organ donor for an intestinal transplant.

The V and J genes are TRBV6-5 and TRBJ2-7; TRBD1 is a possible D gene (6 bases). V gave up 7 bases and J gave up 7 bases, with 23 bases separating them. This CDR3 has 15 residues. From germline, CDR1 is MNHEY and CDR2 SVGAGI. This CDR3 is CASTASRDIVREQYF. CDR3 bases: TGTGCCAGCACCGCAAGCCGGGACATTGTAAGGGAGCAGTACTTC.

This chain connects TRBV30 to TRBJ1-1, with D perhaps TRBD1 (5 bases). Deletions cut 8 bases from V and 6 bases from J, with 16 bases between. Germline loops: CDR1 GTSNPN, CDR2 SVGIG (reference sequence). The CDR3 is 12 residues long. CDR3 sequence (DNA): TGTGCCACGAAGGCTCTGGGGCCTGAAGCTTTCTTT. The encoded protein is CATKALGPEAFF.

V gene TRBV19 combines with J gene TRBJ1-2; TRBD1 matches at 7 bases. CDR3 length: 19 residues. V shed 3 bases and J 1 base; nucleotides not matched to a gene: 17. Germline V gives CDR1 LNHDA, CDR2 SQIVND (reference sequence). The CDR3 coding sequence is TGTGCCAGTAGTATGTGGCGATGCCCGGAGACAGGGATTAACTATGGCTACACCTTC. Translating it yields CASSMWRCPETGINYGYTF.

The V gene is TRBV5-6, the J gene TRBJ1-2; the match to TRBD1 covers 8 bases. Trimming took 5 bases from V and 4 from J; bases not matched to a gene: 4. CDR1 is SGHDT and CDR2 is YYEEEE in the germline V gene. There are 13 residues in the CDR3. Here the CDR3 reads CASSFGTGYGYTF. CDR3 coding DNA: TGTGCCAGCAGTTTTGGGACAGGCTATGGCTACACCTTC.

The V and J genes are TRBV6-5 and TRBJ2-7; maybe TRBD2 (6 bases). This CDR3 spans 15 amino acids. Germline V CDR1 and CDR2: MNHEY, SVGAGI. Trimming removed 0 bases from V and 6 bases from J, with 15 bases in between. CDR3 protein: CASSYSTGGGTEQYF. The DNA for the CDR3 is TGTGCCAGCAGTTACTCGACTGGGGGAGGCACCGAGCAGTACTTC.

The chain is built from TRBV2 and TRBJ2-5; possibly TRBD2 for D (5 bases). This CDR3 spans 15 amino acids. The V gene's germline CDR1 is SNHLY and CDR2 FYNNEI. The V gene lost 0 bases and the J gene lost 5 bases, with 13 bases spanning the gap. In nucleotides, the CDR3 is TGTGCCAGCAGTGAAGCGGCTAGCTTCCGCGAGACCCAGTACTTC. Translated: CASSEAASFRETQYF.

The rearrangement links TRBV30 to TRBJ1-5; TRBD1 aligns across 7 bases. The CDR3 is 15 residues long. Germline V gives CDR1 GTSNPN, CDR2 SVGIG (reference sequence). J was trimmed by 4 bases and V by 1 base; bases with no gene match: 7. The CDR3 loop reads CAWSAGQERNQPQHF. As DNA, the CDR3 is TGTGCCTGGAGTGCTGGACAGGAAAGAAATCAGCCCCAGCATTTT.

CDR3 sequence reads: CASSEGGYTDTQYF. The CDR3 nucleotides read TGTGCCAGCTCTGAGGGCGGGTACACAGATACGCAGTATTTT. The chain carries TRBV18 and TRBJ2-3; D perhaps matches TRBD2 (5 bases). The CDR3 is 14 residues long. Deletions cut 6 bases from V and 2 bases from J, with 12 bases between. Germline CDR1 reads KGHSH; CDR2 reads LQKENI.

In this sample, this clone turned up once. The J gene is TRBJ2-5, the V gene TRBV7-9; D call uncertain. V lost 5 bases and J 0 bases, leaving 10 bases between the germline ends. There are 14 residues in the CDR3. Germline CDR1 SEHNR, CDR2 FQNEAQ (reference sequence). CDR3 nucleotide sequence: TGTGCCAGCAGCCCTTCACAGAACCAAGAGACCCAGTACTTC. Translated, it gives CASSPSQNQETQYF.

The rearrangement joins TRBV7-8 to TRBJ2-7; 7 nucleotides match TRBD1. V lost 5 bases and J lost 3; bases outside the gene matches: 10. This CDR3 has 15 amino acids. Germline CDR1 and CDR2: SGHVS and FQNEAQ. The CDR3 loop reads CASSPPSGDSYEQYF. The CDR3 DNA reads as TGTGCCAGCAGCCCACCTTCCGGGGACAGCTACGAGCAGTACTTC.

Points on this clone: Sequence at one end of the junction differs from germline and may be a read error. The V gene is TRBV27, the J gene TRBJ2-3, with 12 bases matching TRBD2. Germline CDR1 reads MNHEY; CDR2 reads SMNVEV (reference sequence). CDR3 length equals 16 residues. Here the CDR3 DNA reads TGTGCCAGCAGGATAATGACTAGCGGGAGCATAGATACGCAGTATTTT. Protein product: CASRIMTSGSIDTQYF.

The chain couples TRBV10-3 to TRBJ1-3; 7 bases agree with TRBD1. With V trimmed by 7 bases and J by 0 bases, 12 bases remained unmatched. CDR1 and CDR2 (germline): ENHRY, SYGVKD. CDR3 size: 17 residues. The CDR3: CAIKTKEDRDSGNTIYF. CDR3 in DNA: TGTGCCATCAAAACAAAAGAAGACAGGGACTCTGGAAACACCATATATTTT.

The rearrangement links TRBV4-2 to TRBJ2-7; D may be TRBD1 (6 bases). Trimming cost V 4 bases and J 3 bases, with 22 bases left between them. Germline lookup yields CDR1 LGHNA and CDR2 YNFKEQ. The CDR3 spans 17 residues. CDR3 in DNA: TGTGCCAGCAGCCCTAACCCCCTGGACAGCAAACACTACGAGCAGTACTTC. This codes for CASSPNPLDSKHYEQYF.

The CDR3 loop is CASSVVASGSYEQYF. CDR3 coding DNA: TGTGCCAGCAGCGTAGTGGCTAGCGGGAGCTACGAGCAGTACTTC. V is TRBV9 and J is TRBJ2-7; TRBD2 agrees at 10 bases. CDR3 length: 15 amino acids. The J segment lost 3 bases and the V segment lost 0 bases, leaving 3 bases of the junction unmatched. CDR1 SGDLS and CDR2 YYNGEE come from the germline V gene.

V usage is TRBV14 and J usage is TRBJ2-2; TRBD1 matches 8 bases. The CDR3 is 15 amino acids. Germline-derived CDR1 and CDR2 are SGHDN and FVKESK. The trim removed 4 bases at V and 4 bases at J, leaving 5 bases unmatched. CDR3 loop: CASSLGQGPTGELFF. The CDR3 bases are TGTGCCAGCAGCCTTGGACAGGGTCCCACCGGGGAGCTGTTTTTT.

The rearrangement links TRBV2 to TRBJ2-1, with 7 bases that match TRBD2. The CDR3 spans 16 residues. V lost 1 base and J lost 4; bases outside the gene matches: 7. CDR1 SNHLY and CDR2 FYNNEI come from the germline V gene. The CDR3 is CASSEGEGVGYNEQFF. For the CDR3, the DNA is TGTGCCAGCAGTGAAGGGGAGGGAGTAGGGTACAATGAGCAGTTCTTC.